This entry lists 24 T cell receptor beta chains sequenced from one sample in a study of CXCR3-negative and CXCR3-positive naive CD8 T cells. Whole-study results and caveats: Hydrophobicity of TRB CDR3s was greater in CXCR3-positive naive cells than in CXCR3-negative naive cells.

These TCRs' antigens remain unknown. Preparation of TRB cDNA libraries relied on 5' RACE carrying UMI labels. TCRdb reanalyzed the 5' RACE reads and collapses them to one entry per CDR3 protein, without DNA. This repertoire includes about 90,000 distinct CDR3 sequences. Sample: naive CXCR3+ CD8+ T cells from blood. This sample's subset: CD45RO-CCR7+CD27+CD95- naive CD8+ T cells expressing CXCR3 (TNR3+). These receptors came from a human donor in good health. Some clones in this sample may be carry-over from other donors' samples.

This rearrangement joins TRBV13 to TRBJ2-1. The CDR3 is 15 residues long. Germline-derived CDR1 and CDR2 are PRHDT and FYEKMQ (reference sequence). This CDR3 reads CASSPSGRPFNEQFF.

The chain uses TRBV28 and TRBJ2-5; the D call from TCRdb, TRBD1, cannot be confirmed without DNA. There are 15 residues in the CDR3. Germline V gives CDR1 MDHEN, CDR2 SYDVKM. CDR3 sequence reads: CASTVDRGTRETQYF.

The genes are TRBV9 and TRBJ2-1. CDR3 size: 14 residues. Per germline, CDR1 SGDLS and CDR2 YYNGEE. CDR3 residues: CASSVDSSYNEQFF.

The chain joins TRBV28 to TRBJ2-7; the D gene TCRdb calls, TRBD2, cannot be checked with no DNA. CDR3 size: 16 residues. From germline, CDR1 is MDHEN and CDR2 SYDVKM. This chain's CDR3 is CASSYPPDRISYEQYF.

The chain couples TRBV18 to TRBJ2-5. The CDR3 totals 12 residues. Germline V gives CDR1 KGHSH, CDR2 LQKENI. The CDR3 loop reads CASSPPEQTQYF.

The chain carries TRBV29-1 and TRBJ1-2. Germline V gene sequence: CDR1 SQVTM, CDR2 ANQGSEA. The CDR3 consists of 12 residues. The CDR3 sequence is CSVRQGLGGYTF.

The rearrangement joins TRBV29-1 to TRBJ1-2. Looked up from germline, CDR1 is SQVTM and CDR2 is ANQGSEA. The CDR3 totals 14 residues. CDR3 sequence reads: CSVEDGRAGYGYTF.

J is TRBJ2-5 and V is TRBV12-3 or TRBV12-4; TCRdb names TRBD1, which stays unverified in the absence of DNA. The CDR3 runs 11 residues. The CDR3 loop reads CASSRGETQYF.

The rearrangement joins TRBV7-9 to TRBJ1-1. This CDR3 comprises 11 residues. The germline V gene encodes CDR1 SEHNR and CDR2 FQNEAQ (reference sequence). CDR3 sequence: CASSLAKVAFF.

The genes are TRBV21-1 and TRBJ2-7. TRBV21-1 is flagged as a pseudogene. There are 15 residues in the CDR3. The CDR3 spells CASSNCSQSSYEQYF.

This chain joins TRBV28 and TRBJ2-7; TCRdb's D call, TRBD1, is unchecked because there is no DNA. The germline V gene encodes CDR1 MDHEN and CDR2 SYDVKM. The CDR3 loop spans 14 amino acids. The CDR3 protein is CASSPDRGPYEQYF.

Here the CDR3 reads CASSVPDNRNEQFF. The gene calls are TRBV9 and TRBJ2-1; the D gene TCRdb calls, TRBD1, cannot be checked with no DNA. The CDR3 runs to 14 residues. Germline V CDR1 and CDR2: SGDLS, YYNGEE.

The CDR3 loop reads CASSPRDPLNTEAFF. This chain links TRBV27 with TRBJ1-1; TCRdb's D gene call, TRBD1, goes unchecked for lack of DNA. CDR1 and CDR2 (germline): MNHEY, SMNVEV (reference sequence). The CDR3 length is 15 residues.

This chain uses TRBV15 with TRBJ1-5; the D call of TRBD1 rests on TCRdb alone, since no DNA is present to check it. The germline V gene has CDR1 LNHNV and CDR2 YYDKDF (reference sequence). CDR3 size: 19 residues. The CDR3 protein is CATSRDLGPNAPSNQPQHF.

V and J are TRBV27 and TRBJ2-7; TCRdb designates TRBD2, a call that cannot be tested without DNA. There are 14 residues in the CDR3. Germline-derived CDR1 and CDR2 are MNHEY and SMNVEV (reference sequence). The chain's CDR3 is CASNPGNSPLEQYF.

This chain connects TRBV6-6 to TRBJ1-6. The length of the CDR3 is 15 residues. Germline loops: CDR1 MNHNY, CDR2 SVGAGI (reference sequence). The CDR3: CASSPPHAGNSPLHF.

The chain recombines TRBV28 with TRBJ2-1; the D call from TCRdb, TRBD1, cannot be confirmed without DNA. Germline V lookup: CDR1 MDHEN, CDR2 SYDVKM. CDR3 length equals 18 residues. CDR3: CASSYEVGPGQGAGEQFF.

The chain has TRBV19 and TRBJ2-2; TCRdb picks TRBD1, but there is no DNA to check that call. Germline CDR1 is LNHDA and CDR2 is SQIVND (reference sequence). CDR3 length: 16 amino acids. The chain's CDR3 is CASSISREGNTGELFF.

V gene TRBV14 combines with J gene TRBJ2-7; the D call of TRBD1 rests on TCRdb alone, since no DNA is present to check it. The CDR3 runs to 14 residues. Germline CDR1 and CDR2: SGHDN and FVKESK. The CDR3 region is CASSQLDRGYEQYF.

The rearrangement joins TRBV27 to TRBJ2-7; TCRdb's D gene call, TRBD1, goes unchecked for lack of DNA. Germline assignment: CDR1 MNHEY and CDR2 SMNVEV (reference sequence). The CDR3 is 14 amino acids. The CDR3 sequence: CASSYRGSSYEQYF.

The rearrangement links TRBV9 to TRBJ2-7; as DNA is missing, the TRBD1 call by TCRdb cannot be tested. Germline V CDR1 and CDR2: SGDLS, YYNGEE. The CDR3 contains 15 residues. CDR3: CASSARDNYAYEQYF.

J is TRBJ2-1 and V is TRBV29-1; the TCRdb call, TRBD2, lacks DNA for checking. Germline V lookup: CDR1 SQVTM, CDR2 ANQGSEA. The CDR3 runs to 15 residues. The chain's CDR3 is CSVGGLSSSYNEQFF.

The chain employs TRBV29-1 and TRBJ2-1; absent DNA, TCRdb's TRBD1 call cannot be checked. Germline V gives CDR1 SQVTM, CDR2 ANQGSEA. CDR3 length equals 12 residues. The CDR3 here is CSETQGGNEQFF.

V gene TRBV5-1 combines with J gene TRBJ2-7; the D call of TRBD1 rests on TCRdb alone, since no DNA is present to check it. There are 14 residues in the CDR3. Germline loops: CDR1 SGHRS, CDR2 YFSETQ. The CDR3 region is CASSLAGTGLEQYF.